This T cell receptor beta chain comes out of a study of T cell responses to AZD1222 COVID-19 vaccine. Note on this clone: Its antigen is as yet unknown.

The V gene end was trimmed by 2 bases and the J gene end by 9 bases; junction bases not matched to a gene: 7. The CDR3 contains 14 residues. The germline V gene has CDR1 MNHEY and CDR2 SVGAGI. Sequencing used immunoSEQ multiplex PCR; TCRdb keeps in-frame clones, though not all of them. The sample lists around 110,000 clones; 75% to 95% were seen once. Pooling covered second doses at about 4 or about 12 weeks. Notes on the study in general: Regions left unmutated in variants are reportedly the target of nearly half of spike-specific TCRs. Clonal diversity was possibly underestimated, and the donors were mostly white British, with more females.

This specimen was peripheral blood, taken 28 days after the second AZD1222 dose. The TCR was taken from an adult who received the AZD1222 COVID-19 vaccine. The chain couples TRBV6-5 to TRBJ2-1; 7 bases fit TRBD2. The chain's CDR3 is CASSYGGRDREQFF. The CDR3 region has the DNA TGTGCCAGCAGTTACGGAGGGAGGGACCGTGAGCAGTTCTTC.